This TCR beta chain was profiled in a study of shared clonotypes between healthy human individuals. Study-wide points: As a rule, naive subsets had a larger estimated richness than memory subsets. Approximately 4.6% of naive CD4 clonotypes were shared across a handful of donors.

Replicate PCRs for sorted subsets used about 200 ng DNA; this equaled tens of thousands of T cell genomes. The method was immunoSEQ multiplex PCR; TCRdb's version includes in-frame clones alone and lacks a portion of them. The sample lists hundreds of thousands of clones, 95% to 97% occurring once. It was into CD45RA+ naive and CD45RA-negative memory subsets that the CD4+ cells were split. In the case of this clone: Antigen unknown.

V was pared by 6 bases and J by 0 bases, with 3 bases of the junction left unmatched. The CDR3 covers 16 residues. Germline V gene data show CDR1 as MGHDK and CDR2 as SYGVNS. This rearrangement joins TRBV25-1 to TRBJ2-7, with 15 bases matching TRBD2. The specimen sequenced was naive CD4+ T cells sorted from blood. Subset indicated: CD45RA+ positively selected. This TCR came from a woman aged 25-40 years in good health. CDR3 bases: TGTGCCAGCAGACGGACTAGCGGGAGGGGCTCCTACGAGCAGTACTTC. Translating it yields CASRRTSGRGSYEQYF.